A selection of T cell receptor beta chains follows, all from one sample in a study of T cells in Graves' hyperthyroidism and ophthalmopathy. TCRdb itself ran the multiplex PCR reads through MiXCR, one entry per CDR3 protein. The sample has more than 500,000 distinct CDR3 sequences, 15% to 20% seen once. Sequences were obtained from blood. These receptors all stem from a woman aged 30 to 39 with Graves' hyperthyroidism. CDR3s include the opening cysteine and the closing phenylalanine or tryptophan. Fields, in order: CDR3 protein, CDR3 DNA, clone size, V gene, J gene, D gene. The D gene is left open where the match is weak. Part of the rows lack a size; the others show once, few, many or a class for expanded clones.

CASSLLALDTQYF,TGTGCCAGCAGTCTACTAGCTTTGGATACGCAGTATTTT,many,TRBV28,TRBJ2-3,.
CASSPRGASGNTIYF,TGTGCCAGCAGCCCACGGGGGGCCTCTGGAAACACCATATATTTT,.,TRBV6-1,TRBJ1-3,.
CASSEPGLALEEQFF,TGTGCCAGCAGTGAACCGGGGCTAGCTTTGGAGGAGCAGTTCTTC,many,TRBV6-1,TRBJ2-1,.
CASKLGLADLSFF,TGTGCCAGCAAATTGGGACTAGCAGATTTGTCGTTCTTC,.,TRBV27,TRBJ2-1,TRBD2
CASSSRQPQETQYF,TGTGCCAGCAGCAGCAGACAGCCCCAAGAGACCCAGTACTTC,few,TRBV13,TRBJ2-5,.
CASSLRTGGAGETQYF,TGTGCCAGCAGTCTTAGGACAGGGGGCGCCGGGGAGACCCAGTACTTC,many,TRBV2,TRBJ2-5,TRBD1
CASSQGQGAFF,TGTGCCAGCAGTCAGGGACAGGGAGCTTTCTTT,many,TRBV6-1,TRBJ1-1,TRBD1
CSAKDRVSREQYF,TGCAGTGCTAAGGACAGGGTATCGCGCGAGCAGTACTTC,many,TRBV20-1,TRBJ2-7,TRBD1
CASSLIGGGQRGKAFF,TGTGCCAGCAGTTTAATAGGTGGGGGACAGAGGGGGAAAGCTTTCTTT,many,TRBV28,TRBJ1-1,TRBD1
CSARDWSSGSDYNEQFF,TGCAGTGCTAGAGATTGGTCTAGCGGGAGTGATTACAATGAGCAGTTCTTC,few,TRBV20-1,TRBJ2-1,TRBD2
CASSYSGGSNEKLFF,TGTGCCAGCAGTTACTCCGGGGGGAGTAATGAAAAACTGTTTTTT,many,TRBV6-5,TRBJ1-4,.
CASSDQGLSDTQYF,TGTGCCAGCAGTGATCAGGGGCTCTCAGATACGCAGTATTTT,many,TRBV2,TRBJ2-3,.
CASREVFQAFF,TGTGCCAGCAGGGAGGTCTTCCAAGCTTTCTTT,.,TRBV6-2/TRBV6-3,TRBJ1-1,.
CSVEDGSSYNEQFF,TGCAGCGTTGAAGATGGGAGCTCCTACAATGAGCAGTTCTTC,few,TRBV29-1,TRBJ2-1,.
CASSQERLDSETQYF,TGCGCCAGCAGCCAAGAGAGACTCGACTCAGAGACCCAGTACTTC,.,TRBV4-1,TRBJ2-5,.
CASSYLTSGRFHEQYF,TGTGCCAGCAGTTACCTAACTAGCGGGAGATTCCACGAGCAGTACTTC,few,TRBV6-5,TRBJ2-7,TRBD2
CAWSVLAGGPTDTQYF,TGTGCCTGGAGTGTACTAGCGGGAGGGCCCACAGATACGCAGTATTTT,many,TRBV30,TRBJ2-3,TRBD2
CASSRYGGNHNEQFF,TGTGCCAGCAGCCGGTACGGGGGCAATCACAATGAGCAGTTCTTC,.,TRBV7-6,TRBJ2-1,.
CASSPVGGFGNTIYF,TGTGCCAGCAGTCCAGTGGGGGGCTTTGGAAACACCATATATTTT,.,TRBV27,TRBJ1-3,.
CASSPSRRPFYGYTF,TGTGCCAGCAGTCCCTCCAGACGTCCTTTCTATGGCTACACCTTC,many,TRBV6-1,TRBJ1-2,.
CASSLVTAQTEAFF,TGTGCCAGCAGCTTAGTTACAGCTCAAACTGAAGCTTTCTTT,many,TRBV7-9,TRBJ1-1,.
CASTQSRGEPQHF,TGTGCCAGCACCCAGAGCAGGGGGGAGCCCCAGCATTTT,many,TRBV11-2,TRBJ1-5,TRBD1
CASGQAINYGYTF,TGTGCCAGCGGACAGGCGATTAACTATGGCTACACCTTC,many,TRBV28,TRBJ1-2,TRBD1
CASSLAPETSGTQYF,TGTGCCAGCAGCTTAGCCCCCGAAACTAGCGGTACGCAGTATTTT,many,TRBV7-2,TRBJ2-3,TRBD2
CASSFRDRADGELFF,TGTGCCAGCAGCTTCCGGGACAGGGCTGACGGGGAGCTGTTTTTT,few,TRBV7-2,TRBJ2-2,TRBD1
CAISSTGTSTDTQYF,TGTGCCATCAGTTCAACAGGGACCAGCACAGATACGCAGTATTTT,many,TRBV10-3,TRBJ2-3,.
CASSFGTSGRARGGNEQFF,TGTGCCAGCAGCTTTGGGACTAGCGGGAGGGCCAGGGGAGGAAATGAGCAGTTCTTC,.,TRBV7-9,TRBJ2-1,TRBD2
CASSRGLNPDTQYF,TGTGCCAGCAGCCGCGGACTAAACCCAGATACGCAGTATTTT,once,TRBV11-2,TRBJ2-3,.
CASSPGGLFGTRSYNEQFF,TGTGCCAGCAGTCCTGGGGGACTGTTTGGAACCCGCTCCTACAATGAGCAGTTCTTC,.,TRBV12-3/TRBV12-4,TRBJ2-1,.
CASSQDLSGRVANEQFF,TGTGCCAGCAGCCAAGATCTATCTGGCAGGGTAGCGAATGAGCAGTTCTTC,.,TRBV3-1,TRBJ2-1,.
CASSETGQSKDTQYF,TGTGCCAGCAGTGAAACGGGACAGTCAAAAGATACGCAGTATTTT,.,TRBV2,TRBJ2-3,TRBD1
CASGYGGGRVTDTQYF,TGTGCCAGCGGCTACGGAGGGGGTAGGGTCACAGATACGCAGTATTTT,.,TRBV7-9,TRBJ2-3,.
CSATSGARVETQDF,TGCAGTGCTACAAGCGGGGCCCGGGTCGAGACCCAGGACTTC,.,TRBV20-1,TRBJ2-5,TRBD2
CASSRDKGQPQHF,TGTGCCAGCAGCCGGGACAAGGGCCAGCCCCAGCATTTT,many,TRBV12-3/TRBV12-4,TRBJ1-5,.
CASIRDLTDTQYF,TGTGCCAGCATCCGGGACTTGACAGATACGCAGTATTTT,many,TRBV28,TRBJ2-3,.
CASSMGQSTGELFF,TGTGCCAGTAGCATGGGACAGTCCACCGGGGAGCTGTTTTTT,few,TRBV19,TRBJ2-2,TRBD1
CASSPWRAQETQYF,TGTGCCAGCAGCCCATGGCGGGCCCAAGAGACCCAGTACTTC,.,TRBV3-1,TRBJ2-5,.
CASSRGTGSGNEQFF,TGCGCCAGCAGCAGGGGGACAGGGTCGGGCAATGAGCAGTTCTTC,many,TRBV5-1,TRBJ2-1,TRBD1
CASSVRGGLLNTEAFF,TGTGCCAGCAGCGTTCGAGGGGGACTGCTGAACACTGAAGCTTTCTTT,many,TRBV11-1,TRBJ1-1,.
CATSESSGRYEQFF,TGTGCCACCAGTGAGTCTAGCGGGAGATATGAGCAGTTCTTC,.,TRBV24-1,TRBJ2-1,TRBD2